Listed below are T cell receptor beta chains from one sample, sequenced in a study of OX40 agonist ivuxolimab in advanced cancers. Some clones are missing from TCRdb's copy, which holds only in-frame ones; the method was immunoSEQ multiplex PCR. The table includes 60,000 to 90,000 clones, roughly nine tenths detected once. The sample consisted of CD4+ or CD8+ T cells sorted from blood, taken in a trial of the OX40 agonist ivuxolimab. The receptors derive from an adult with an advanced solid tumor such as melanoma, head and neck, liver or kidney cancer. The CDR3 runs from the conserved cysteine through the conserved F or W. The D gene is left open where the match is weak. Clone size is given for some rows only: seen once, a few or many times, or a class if the clone is expanded.

v_gene	abundance	j_gene	d_gene	CDR3aa	CDR3nt
TRBV18	.	TRBJ2-7	.	CASSPQGLGYEQYF	TGTGCCAGCTCACCACAGGGCTTAGGATACGAGCAGTACTTC
TRBV28	.	TRBJ1-5	TRBD1	CASSRQGGGNQPQHF	TGTGCCAGCAGTCGACAGGGGGGAGGCAATCAGCCCCAGCATTTT
TRBV9	.	TRBJ2-7	.	CASSLQGLSYEQYF	TGTGCCAGCAGCCTCCAGGGGCTAAGCTACGAGCAGTACTTC
TRBV9	.	TRBJ2-1	.	CASSLDTVYNEQFF	TGTGCCAGCAGCCTTGACACCGTATACAATGAGCAGTTCTTC
TRBV7-8	.	TRBJ2-2	TRBD1	CASSPRTGDNTGELFF	TGTGCCAGCAGCCCCCGGACAGGGGATAACACCGGGGAGCTGTTTTTT
TRBV11-2	.	TRBJ1-1	.	CASSLYGGTEAFF	TGTGCCAGCAGCTTGTATGGGGGAACTGAAGCTTTCTTT
TRBV9	.	TRBJ2-2	.	CASTPRGAGTTGELFF	TGTGCCAGCACTCCCCGCGGGGCTGGGACCACCGGGGAGCTGTTTTTT
TRBV5-4	.	TRBJ2-5	TRBD2	CASSSRAGGGAETQYF	TGTGCCAGCAGCTCCCGGGCGGGAGGGGGAGCAGAGACCCAGTACTTC
TRBV7-9	.	TRBJ2-7	.	CASSLVSGKLYEQYF	TGTGCCAGCAGCTTAGTGTCTGGGAAACTCTACGAGCAGTACTTC
TRBV19	.	TRBJ2-5	.	CASSIGLYQETQYF	TGTGCCAGTAGTATTGGGCTATACCAAGAGACCCAGTACTTC
TRBV6-6	.	TRBJ2-4	TRBD2	CATKGGSKNIQYF	TGTGCCACCAAAGGCGGGAGTAAAAACATTCAGTACTTC
TRBV19	.	TRBJ2-1	.	CASSPQTGAPLSSYNEQFF	TGTGCCAGTAGTCCTCAGACAGGCGCCCCTTTAAGCTCCTACAATGAGCAGTTCTTC
TRBV28	.	TRBJ1-4	.	CASSLSEKLFF	TGTGCCAGCAGTTTAAGTGAAAAACTGTTTTTT
TRBV7-9	.	TRBJ1-6	TRBD1	CASSLGTGNSPLHF	TGTGCCAGCAGTTTGGGGACAGGGAATTCACCCCTCCACTTT
TRBV6-5	.	TRBJ2-2	TRBD1	CASRTETGRPGELFF	TGTGCCAGCAGAACCGAGACAGGGCGTCCCGGGGAGCTGTTTTTT
TRBV7-8	.	TRBJ2-4	TRBD1	CASSPGQGKNIQYF	TGTGCCAGCAGCCCAGGACAGGGGAAGAACATTCAGTACTTC
TRBV5-1	.	TRBJ1-2	.	CASRNRDGYTF	TGCGCCAGCAGAAACAGGGACGGCTACACCTTC
TRBV19	.	TRBJ1-3	.	CASRQTEDRNTIYF	TGTGCCAGTCGGCAGACGGAGGATAGAAACACCATATATTTT
TRBV5-1	.	TRBJ2-5	TRBD2	CASSLASGGQETQYF	TGCGCCAGCAGCTTGGCTAGCGGGGGGCAAGAGACCCAGTACTTC
TRBV12-2	once	TRBJ1-5	.	CASRRPVSPEGSGGNQPQHF	TGTGCAAGTCGCCGGCCCGTAAGCCCGGAGGGGTCGGGGGGCAATCAGCCCCAGCATTTT
TRBV29-1	.	TRBJ2-5	.	CSVESGDQETQYF	TGCAGCGTTGAATCAGGGGACCAAGAGACCCAGTACTTC
TRBV9	once	TRBJ2-7	.	CASSFRPPPNDEQYF	TGTGCCAGCAGCTTCCGCCCCCCGCCGAACGACGAGCAGTACTTC
TRBV28	.	TRBJ1-2	.	CASSLSAAVNGYTF	TGTGCCAGCAGTTTGTCGGCGGCCGTAAATGGCTACACCTTC
TRBV7-9	once	TRBJ2-1	TRBD2	CASSPTGGVYNEQFF	TGTGCCAGCAGCCCCACTGGGGGGGTATACAATGAGCAGTTCTTC
TRBV18	.	TRBJ2-3	.	CASSPSGVTDTQYF	TGTGCCAGCTCACCTTCAGGGGTTACAGATACGCAGTATTTT
TRBV5-4	.	TRBJ2-7	.	CASSFYTHPYEQYF	TGTGCCAGCAGCTTTTATACACATCCCTACGAGCAGTACTTC
TRBV4-1	few	TRBJ2-7	.	CASSQGPATRQYF	TGCGCCAGCAGCCAAGGACCAGCCACTAGGCAGTACTTC
TRBV5-5	.	TRBJ2-7	TRBD1	CASSSRTGTLGEQYF	TGTGCCAGCAGCTCGAGGACAGGGACCCTCGGGGAGCAGTACTTC
TRBV27	.	TRBJ1-1	.	CASSLQGSPTVAEAFF	TGTGCCAGCAGTTTACAGGGGTCCCCGACTGTAGCCGAAGCTTTCTTT
TRBV11-3	.	TRBJ2-5	TRBD2	CASSAGLAGGETQYF	TGTGCCAGCAGCGCGGGACTAGCGGGGGGGGAGACCCAGTACTTC
TRBV19	.	TRBJ1-1	.	CASSIGSTEAFF	TGTGCCAGTAGTATCGGGAGCACTGAAGCTTTCTTT
TRBV2	.	TRBJ2-7	.	CASSIRYEQYF	TGTGCCAGCAGTATTCGTTACGAGCAGTACTTC
TRBV7-2	.	TRBJ2-1	.	CASSLEFRGTEQFF	TGTGCCAGCAGCTTAGAATTCAGGGGAACTGAGCAGTTCTTC
TRBV11-2	.	TRBJ1-1	.	CASSDRRNTEAFF	TGTGCCAGCAGCGACCGTAGGAACACTGAAGCTTTCTTT
TRBV4-3	.	TRBJ1-5	.	CASSQDLRQQPQHF	TGCGCCAGCAGCCAAGATTTACGCCAGCAGCCCCAGCATTTT
TRBV5-8	.	TRBJ1-5	.	CASSFLNEGQPQHF	TGTGCCAGCAGCTTCTTGAATGAAGGTCAGCCCCAGCATTTT
TRBV4-2	.	TRBJ1-3	.	CASSQVREVGNTIYF	TGTGCCAGCAGCCAAGTGCGGGAGGTCGGAAACACCATATATTTT
TRBV7-2	.	TRBJ1-2	TRBD1	CASSLKGQGNGYTF	TGTGCCAGCAGCTTAAAGGGACAGGGGAATGGCTACACCTTC
TRBV6-5	.	TRBJ1-2	.	CASRNWGVGYTF	TGTGCCAGCAGGAACTGGGGTGTAGGCTACACCTTC
TRBV9	.	TRBJ1-1	.	CASSPRTDEAFF	TGTGCCAGCAGCCCCCGGACAGATGAAGCTTTCTTT
TRBV5-4	.	TRBJ2-2	.	CASSQPLGPGGELFF	TGTGCCAGCAGCCAGCCCCTGGGGCCCGGCGGGGAGCTGTTTTTT
TRBV5-1	.	TRBJ1-4	.	CASKRADEEKLFF	TGCGCCAGCAAACGGGCGGACGAGGAAAAACTGTTTTTT
TRBV5-4	.	TRBJ1-1	.	CASSFSGRIDTEAFF	TGTGCCAGCAGCTTTTCCGGCCGAATCGACACTGAAGCTTTCTTT
TRBV4-2	.	TRBJ1-2	TRBD1	CASSQQGDYGYTF	TGTGCCAGCAGCCAACAGGGGGACTATGGCTACACCTTC
TRBV29-1	once	TRBJ2-1	TRBD2	CSVEASGRVQNEQFF	TGCAGCGTTGAGGCTAGCGGGAGGGTCCAGAATGAGCAGTTCTTC
TRBV2	.	TRBJ2-7	TRBD2	CANTPGLAGLLYEQYF	TGTGCCAATACACCGGGACTAGCGGGGCTACTCTACGAGCAGTACTTC
TRBV19	.	TRBJ2-3	.	CASSIRFGDTQYF	TGTGCCAGTAGTATACGATTTGGGGATACGCAGTATTTT
TRBV19	.	TRBJ2-3	TRBD1	CAGSAQTGGTDTQYF	TGTGCCGGTAGTGCCCAAACAGGGGGAACGGATACGCAGTATTTT
TRBV6-7	.	TRBJ1-4	.	CASRATTGEKLFF	TGTGCCAGCAGGGCGACGACAGGAGAAAAACTGTTTTTT